This record covers a single TCR beta chain. The antigen is undetermined. Naive CD8 populations comprised CD45RO-negative cells positively selected for CCR7, excluding terminally differentiated effector memory CD45RA+ cells. The source of the sample is a study of shared clonotypes between healthy human individuals. Study-level results: Represented genetic and exposure-history diversity was restricted by having few donors. What naive subsets generally showed was a larger estimated richness than memory subsets showed. When naive CD4 clonotypes were compared across several donors, approximately 5% were shared. Unshared clonotypes carried lower generation probabilities than those common to all four donors.

Trimming stripped 8 bases from V and 6 bases from J, with 17 bases between. Germline V lookup: CDR1 SQVTM, CDR2 ANQGSEA. The CDR3 has 12 residues. TCRdb keeps only in-frame clones here, not all; method: immunoSEQ multiplex PCR. Found here are 2 million or so clones, about 95% of them singletons; the top ten hold around 1.1%. Input material: naive CD8+ T cells sorted from blood. This clonotype was sampled from a man aged 18 to 29 in good health. This chain joins TRBV29-1 and TRBJ2-7; D gene uncertain. The CDR3 coding sequence is TGCAGCATGTTTGGACCTTTTGGCGAGCAGTACTTC. It encodes CSMFGPFGEQYF.